The next 17 T cell receptor beta chains were all read from a single sample in a study of identical twins. TCRdb re-called the 5' RACE reads through MiXCR, storing one row per CDR3 protein. The sample lists 1.5 million to 2 million distinct CDR3 sequences, roughly 35% seen once, with more than 0.25% in the top ten. Sequenced sample: cord blood. All receptors come from a newborn girl in good health.

A few counts support this clonotype. This sequence joins TRBV12-3 or TRBV12-4 and TRBJ2-1, with a weak D call TRBD2 (5 bases). This CDR3 has 12 amino acids. Trimming pared 6 bases from V and 6 bases from J, leaving 9 bases between. For the CDR3, the DNA is TGTGCCAGCAGGATCACTAGCAATGAGCAGTTCTTC. Its protein is CASRITSNEQFF.

The CDR3 loop reads CSVEDKRGADTQYF. DNA for the CDR3: TGCAGCGTTGAAGATAAGCGGGGGGCAGATACGCAGTATTTT. The chain joins TRBV29-1 to TRBJ2-3; 9 bases map to TRBD2. Trimming at V came to 0 bases and at J to 4 bases, leaving 2 bases not matched to a gene. This CDR3 is 14 amino acids long. Per germline, CDR1 SQVTM and CDR2 ANQGSEA.

The genes are TRBV5-1 and TRBJ2-3; TRBD2 matches 8 bases. Germline-derived CDR1 and CDR2 are SGHRS and YFSETQ. J gave up 0 bases and V 4 bases, and 7 bases lay outside the gene matches. This CDR3 comprises 16 residues. In nucleotides, the CDR3 is TGCGCCAGCAGCCCCATGCGGGGGGTTAGCACAGATACGCAGTATTTT. Its protein is CASSPMRGVSTDTQYF.

The table lists this clonotype with a few counts. This chain uses TRBV5-8 with TRBJ2-3, with D hard to call. Looked up from germline, CDR1 is SGHTS and CDR2 is YDEGEE. There are 16 residues in the CDR3. V lost 0 bases and J 0 bases, leaving 11 bases between the germline ends. This CDR3 reads CASSLEAQPSTDTQYF. The DNA of the CDR3 is TGTGCCAGCAGCTTGGAGGCCCAGCCTAGCACAGATACGCAGTATTTT.

The chain couples TRBV29-1 to TRBJ1-1; D is undetermined. The V and J ends lost 4 bases and 4 bases respectively, with 10 bases between them. CDR1 and CDR2 from the germline V gene are SQVTM and ANQGSEA. The CDR3 is 12 residues long. This CDR3 is CSVGKLGTEAFF. The CDR3 bases are TGCAGCGTTGGGAAGCTTGGCACTGAAGCTTTCTTT.

This clonotype was seen only a few times. V is TRBV18 and J is TRBJ1-2; TRBD1 aligns across 7 bases. With V trimmed by 3 bases and J by 7 bases, 8 bases remained unmatched. The CDR3 totals 14 residues. Germline values: CDR1 KGHSH, CDR2 LQKENI. CDR3 loop: CASSPIETGSGYTF. The CDR3 DNA reads TGTGCCAGCTCACCTATCGAGACAGGGTCTGGCTACACCTTC.

In this sample, this clonotype turned up a few times. The chain carries TRBV18 and TRBJ2-7; D not certain. The CDR3 runs to 14 residues. V gave up 6 bases and J gave up 0 bases, with 12 bases separating them. CDR1 and CDR2 from the germline V gene are KGHSH and LQKENI. CDR3: CASSQQRHSYEQYF. The CDR3 DNA reads as TGTGCCAGCTCCCAGCAAAGGCACTCCTACGAGCAGTACTTC.

The rearrangement joins TRBV7-2 to TRBJ2-4; tentatively, D is TRBD2 (6 bases). V gave up 1 base and J gave up 5 bases, with 12 bases separating them. CDR1 is SGHTA and CDR2 is FQGNSA in the germline V gene. The CDR3 runs to 15 residues. The CDR3 region is CASSLGGGPQNIQYF. Here the CDR3 DNA reads TGTGCCAGCAGCTTAGGGGGAGGTCCTCAAAACATTCAGTACTTC.

The chain recombines TRBV20-1 with TRBJ2-5; 10 bases fit TRBD2. The DNA end favors TRBJ2-7, so the J call may be wrong. The CDR3 loop spans 13 amino acids. Germline CDR1 reads DFQATT; CDR2 reads SNEGSKA (reference sequence). The CDR3 DNA follows: TGCGCAGCAGGGACTAGCGTTTTTTACGAGCAGTACTTC. Its protein is CAAGTSVFYEQYF.

The chain couples TRBV6-1 to TRBJ1-5, with no clear D. The V and J ends lost 7 bases and 3 bases respectively, with 16 bases between them. Per the germline V gene, CDR1 is MNHNS and CDR2 is SASEGT. The CDR3 has 15 residues. The CDR3 spells CASIRFQADNQPQHF. The CDR3 DNA sequence: TGTGCCAGCATACGGTTCCAGGCCGACAATCAGCCCCAGCATTTT.

The table lists this clonotype with a few counts. The chain couples TRBV25-1 to TRBJ1-1; the D is unclear. Trimming shortened V by 3 bases and J by 5 bases, and 13 bases separated the two germline ends. This CDR3 spans 14 amino acids. The germline CDR1 and CDR2 sequences are MGHDK and SYGVNS. CDR3 sequence (DNA): TGTGCCAGCAGTGATTTTTTTGGGTTGACTGAAGCTTTCTTT. Translation gives CASSDFFGLTEAFF. Based on the CDR3 plus reference TRBV25-1 and TRBJ1-1, the full variable domain is EADIYQTPRYLVIGTGKKITLECSQTMGHDKMYWYQQDPGMELHLIHYSYGVNSTEKGDLSSESTVSRIRTEHFPLTLESARPSHTSQYLCASSDFFGLTEAFFGQGTRLTVV.

The rearrangement links TRBV20-1 to TRBJ1-2; the match to TRBD1 covers 7 bases. Germline values: CDR1 DFQATT, CDR2 SNEGSKA (reference sequence). The CDR3 sequence is 16 residues long. The trim removed 3 bases at V and 6 bases at J, leaving 16 bases unmatched. CDR3 coding DNA: TGCAGTGCTAGCCGAGCGGACAGGTTGGATGACCATGGCTACACCTTC. It is translated as CSASRADRLDDHGYTF.

The chain links TRBV5-5 to TRBJ1-1; D might be TRBD1 (5 bases). There are 13 residues in the CDR3. V lost 7 bases to trimming and J lost 6 bases, with 16 bases between them. The V gene's germline CDR1 is SGHKS and CDR2 YYEKEE (reference sequence). CDR3 in DNA: TGTGCCAGCTCGACCCCAGGGATCCCTGAAGCTTTCTTT. It is translated as CASSTPGIPEAFF.

This clonotype was counted between two and nine times. The rearrangement uses TRBV10-3 and TRBJ1-2; 8 bases line up with TRBD1. This CDR3 region has 13 residues. Germline lookup yields CDR1 ENHRY and CDR2 SYGVKD. The J segment lost 4 bases and the V segment lost 8 bases, leaving 6 bases of the junction unmatched. The CDR3 DNA reads TGTGCCATCGGGGAACAGGGGGGCTATGGCTACACCTTC. Translating it yields CAIGEQGGYGYTF.

This clonotype was picked up a small number of times. This chain links TRBV2 with TRBJ2-5; TRBD2 might be the D (5 bases). The CDR3 has 12 amino acids. Germline V gene data show CDR1 as SNHLY and CDR2 as FYNNEI. Deletions cut 10 bases from V and 5 bases from J, with 14 bases between. The DNA for the CDR3 is TGTGCCACCACCACCCCGGGGGAGACCCAGTACTTC. Encoded protein: CATTTPGETQYF.

This clonotype was observed a handful of times. V usage is TRBV28 and J usage is TRBJ2-7; 14 positions match TRBD2. Germline lookup yields CDR1 MDHEN and CDR2 SYDVKM. CDR3 length: 16 residues. Losses at the gene ends were 5 bases for V and 2 bases for J; bases not matched to a gene: 5. The CDR3 DNA is TGTGCCAGCAGTCCAGGACTAGCGGGAGGAGCCTACGAGCAGTACTTC. Translated: CASSPGLAGGAYEQYF.

The J gene is TRBJ1-2, the V gene TRBV5-5; the D gene is possibly TRBD1 (6 bases). The V gene lost 1 base and the J gene lost 4 bases, with 14 bases spanning the gap. Germline V gene sequence: CDR1 SGHKS, CDR2 YYEKEE (reference sequence). The CDR3 runs to 15 residues. The CDR3: CASSLMGQAPYGYTF. The CDR3 region has the DNA TGTGCCAGCAGCTTGATGGGACAAGCCCCCTATGGCTACACCTTC.